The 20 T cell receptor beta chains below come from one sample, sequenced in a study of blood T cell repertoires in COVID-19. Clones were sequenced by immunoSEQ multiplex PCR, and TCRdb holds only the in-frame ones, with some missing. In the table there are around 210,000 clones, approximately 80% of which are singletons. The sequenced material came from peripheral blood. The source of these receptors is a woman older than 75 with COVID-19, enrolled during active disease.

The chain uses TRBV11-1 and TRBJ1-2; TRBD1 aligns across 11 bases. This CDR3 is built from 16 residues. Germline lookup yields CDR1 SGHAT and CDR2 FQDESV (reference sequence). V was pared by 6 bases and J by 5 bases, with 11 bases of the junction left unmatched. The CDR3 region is CASSRGGTGGMYGYTF. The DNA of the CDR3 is TGTGCCAGCAGTCGAGGTGGGACAGGGGGAATGTATGGCTACACCTTC.

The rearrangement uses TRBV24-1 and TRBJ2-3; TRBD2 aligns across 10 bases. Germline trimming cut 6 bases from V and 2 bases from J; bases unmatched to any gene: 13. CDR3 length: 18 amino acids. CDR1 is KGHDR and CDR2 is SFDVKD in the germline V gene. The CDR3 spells CATSLPSGTSEYTDTQYF. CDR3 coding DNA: TGTGCCACCAGTTTGCCTTCCGGGACTAGCGAATACACAGATACGCAGTATTTT.

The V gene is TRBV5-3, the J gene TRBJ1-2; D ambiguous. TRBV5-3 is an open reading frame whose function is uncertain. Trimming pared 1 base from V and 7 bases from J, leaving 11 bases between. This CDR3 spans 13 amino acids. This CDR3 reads CARSLRRMGGYTF. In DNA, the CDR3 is TGTGCCAGAAGCTTGCGGAGGATGGGTGGCTACACCTTC.

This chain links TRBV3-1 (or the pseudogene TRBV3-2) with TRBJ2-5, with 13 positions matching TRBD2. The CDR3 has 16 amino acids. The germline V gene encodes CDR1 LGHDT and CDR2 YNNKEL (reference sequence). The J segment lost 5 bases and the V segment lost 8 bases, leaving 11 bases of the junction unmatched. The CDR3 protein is CASGSTSGGALETQYF. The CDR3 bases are TGTGCCAGCGGATCTACTAGCGGGGGGGCCCTGGAGACCCAGTACTTC.

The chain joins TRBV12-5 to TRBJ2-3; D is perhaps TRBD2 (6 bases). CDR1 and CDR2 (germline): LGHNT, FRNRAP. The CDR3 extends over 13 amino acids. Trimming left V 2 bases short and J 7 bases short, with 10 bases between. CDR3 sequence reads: CASGLPRENTQYF. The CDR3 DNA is TGTGCTAGTGGTTTGCCCCGGGAGAATACGCAGTATTTT.

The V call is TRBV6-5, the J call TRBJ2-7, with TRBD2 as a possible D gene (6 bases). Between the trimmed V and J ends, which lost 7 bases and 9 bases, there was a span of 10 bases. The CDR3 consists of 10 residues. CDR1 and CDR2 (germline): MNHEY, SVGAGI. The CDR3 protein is CASKEGLQYF. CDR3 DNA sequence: TGTGCCAGCAAGGAGGGGCTGCAGTACTTC.

CDR3 amino acids: CASSRRGMGSDEQFF. In DNA, the CDR3 is TGTGCCAGCAGCCGCCGGGGAATGGGGTCCGATGAGCAGTTCTTC. V and J are TRBV11-3 and TRBJ2-1, with D possibly TRBD2 on 5 matching bases. This CDR3 is 15 amino acids long. From germline, CDR1 is SGHNT and CDR2 YENEEA. V lost 5 bases and J 8 bases, leaving 19 bases between the germline ends.

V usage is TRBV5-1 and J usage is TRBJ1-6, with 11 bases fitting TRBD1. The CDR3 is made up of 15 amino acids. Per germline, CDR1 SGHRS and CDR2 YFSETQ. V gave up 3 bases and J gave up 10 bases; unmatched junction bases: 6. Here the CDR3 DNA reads TGCGCCAGCAGCTCCCCGGGACAGGGGGACTCACCCCTCCACTTT. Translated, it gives CASSSPGQGDSPLHF.

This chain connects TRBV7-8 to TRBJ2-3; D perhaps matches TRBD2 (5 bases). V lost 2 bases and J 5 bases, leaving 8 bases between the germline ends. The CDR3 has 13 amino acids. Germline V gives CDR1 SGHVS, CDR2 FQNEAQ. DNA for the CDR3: TGTGCCAGCAGCTTACTGGGGAGAGATACGCAGTATTTT. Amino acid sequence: CASSLLGRDTQYF.

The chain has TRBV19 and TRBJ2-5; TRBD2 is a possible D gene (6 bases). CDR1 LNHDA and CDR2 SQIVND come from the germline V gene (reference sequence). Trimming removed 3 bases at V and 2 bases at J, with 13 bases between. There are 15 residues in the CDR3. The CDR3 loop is CASSISSANQETQYF. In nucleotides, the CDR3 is TGTGCCAGTAGTATCTCTAGCGCCAATCAAGAGACCCAGTACTTC. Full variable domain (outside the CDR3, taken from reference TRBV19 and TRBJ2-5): DGGITQSPKYLFRKEGQNVTLSCEQNLNHDAMYWYRQDPGQGLRLIYYSQIVNDFQKGDIAEGYSVSREKKESFPLTVTSAQKNPTAFYLCASSISSANQETQYFGPGTRLLVL.

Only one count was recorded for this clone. The CDR3 region has the DNA TGCGCCAGCAGCGGGGGACTAGCGGGAGATATTTACGAGCAGTACTTC. Encoded protein: CASSGGLAGDIYEQYF. The chain recombines TRBV5-1 with TRBJ2-7, with 14 bases fitting TRBD2. CDR1 and CDR2 (germline): SGHRS, YFSETQ. Unmatched junction bases numbered 7, after V lost 4 bases and J lost 4 bases. This CDR3 region has 16 residues.

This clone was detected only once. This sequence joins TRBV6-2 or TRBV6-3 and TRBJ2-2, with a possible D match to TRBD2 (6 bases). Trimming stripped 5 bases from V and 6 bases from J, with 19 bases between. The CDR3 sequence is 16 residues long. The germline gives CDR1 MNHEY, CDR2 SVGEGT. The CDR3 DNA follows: TGTGCCAGCAGTCTATGGACGGGAGATCGGCCCGGGGAGCTGTTTTTT. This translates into CASSLWTGDRPGELFF.

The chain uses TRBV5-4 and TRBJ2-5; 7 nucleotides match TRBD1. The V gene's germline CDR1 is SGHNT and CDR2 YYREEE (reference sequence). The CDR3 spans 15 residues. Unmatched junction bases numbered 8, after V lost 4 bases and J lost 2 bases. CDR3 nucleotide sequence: TGTGCCAGCAGCCAAGCCCGGACAGGACAAGAGACCCAGTACTTC. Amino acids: CASSQARTGQETQYF.

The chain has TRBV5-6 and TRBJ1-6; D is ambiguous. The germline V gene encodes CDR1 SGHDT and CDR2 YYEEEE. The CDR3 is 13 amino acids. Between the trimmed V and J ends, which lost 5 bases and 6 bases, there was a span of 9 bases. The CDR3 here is CASRERGNSPLHF. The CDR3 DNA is TGTGCCAGCAGAGAGCGGGGTAATTCACCCCTCCACTTT. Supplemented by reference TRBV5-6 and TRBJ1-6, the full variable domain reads DAGVTQSPTHLIKTRGQQVTLRCSPKSGHDTVSWYQQALGQGPQFIFQYYEEEERQRGNFPDRFSGHQFPNYSSELNVNALLLGDSALYLCASRERGNSPLHFGNGTRLTVT.

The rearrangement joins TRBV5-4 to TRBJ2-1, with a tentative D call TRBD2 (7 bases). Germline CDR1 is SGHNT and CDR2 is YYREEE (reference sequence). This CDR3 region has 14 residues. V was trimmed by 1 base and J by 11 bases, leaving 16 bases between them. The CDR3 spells CASSLKGGPSKQFF. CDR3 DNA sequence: TGTGCCAGCAGCTTGAAGGGGGGGCCCTCAAAGCAGTTCTTC.

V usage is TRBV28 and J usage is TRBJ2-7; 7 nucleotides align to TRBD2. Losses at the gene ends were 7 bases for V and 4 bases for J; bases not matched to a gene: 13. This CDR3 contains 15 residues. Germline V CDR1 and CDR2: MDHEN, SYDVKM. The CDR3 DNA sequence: TGTGCCAGCACCACTGGGGGGGACGGCGGGTACGAGCAGTACTTC. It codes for CASTTGGDGGYEQYF. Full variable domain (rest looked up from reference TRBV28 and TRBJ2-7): DVKVTQSSRYLVKRTGEKVFLECVQDMDHENMFWYRQDPGLGLRLIYFSYDVKMKEKGDIPEGYSVSREKKERFSLILESASTNQTSMYLCASTTGGDGGYEQYFGPGTRLTVT.

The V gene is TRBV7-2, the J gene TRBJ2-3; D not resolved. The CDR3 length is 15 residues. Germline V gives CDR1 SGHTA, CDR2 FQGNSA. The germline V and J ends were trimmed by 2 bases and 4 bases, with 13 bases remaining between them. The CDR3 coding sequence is TGTGCCAGCAGCTTAACGCCAAACGAGGCAGATACGCAGTATTTT. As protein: CASSLTPNEADTQYF.

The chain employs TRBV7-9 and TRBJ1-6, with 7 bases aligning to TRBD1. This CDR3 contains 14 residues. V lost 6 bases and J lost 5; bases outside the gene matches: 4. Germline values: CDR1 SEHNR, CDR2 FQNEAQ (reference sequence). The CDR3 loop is CASSTGTDNSPLHF. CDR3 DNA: TGTGCCAGCAGTACCGGGACAGATAATTCACCCCTCCACTTT.

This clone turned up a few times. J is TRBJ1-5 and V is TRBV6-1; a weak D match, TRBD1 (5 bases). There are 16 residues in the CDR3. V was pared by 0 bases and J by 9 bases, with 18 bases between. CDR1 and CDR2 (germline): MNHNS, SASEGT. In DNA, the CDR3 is TGTGCCAGCAGTGAAGCGGTTCGGGGGGGGGAGCGGCCCCAGCATTTT. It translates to CASSEAVRGGERPQHF.

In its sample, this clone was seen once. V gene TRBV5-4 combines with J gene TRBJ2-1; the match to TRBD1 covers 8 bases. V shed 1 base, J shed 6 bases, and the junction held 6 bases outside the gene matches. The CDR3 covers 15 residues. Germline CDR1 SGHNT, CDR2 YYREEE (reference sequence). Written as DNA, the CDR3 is TGTGCCAGCAGCTTGAATCAGGGGGCTTTCAATGAGCAGTTCTTC. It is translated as CASSLNQGAFNEQFF. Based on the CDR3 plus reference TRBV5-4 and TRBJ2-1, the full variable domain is ETGVTQSPTHLIKTRGQQVTLRCSSQSGHNTVSWYQQALGQGPQFIFQYYREEENGRGNFPPRFSGLQFPNYSSELNVNALELDDSALYLCASSLNQGAFNEQFFGPGTRLTVL.